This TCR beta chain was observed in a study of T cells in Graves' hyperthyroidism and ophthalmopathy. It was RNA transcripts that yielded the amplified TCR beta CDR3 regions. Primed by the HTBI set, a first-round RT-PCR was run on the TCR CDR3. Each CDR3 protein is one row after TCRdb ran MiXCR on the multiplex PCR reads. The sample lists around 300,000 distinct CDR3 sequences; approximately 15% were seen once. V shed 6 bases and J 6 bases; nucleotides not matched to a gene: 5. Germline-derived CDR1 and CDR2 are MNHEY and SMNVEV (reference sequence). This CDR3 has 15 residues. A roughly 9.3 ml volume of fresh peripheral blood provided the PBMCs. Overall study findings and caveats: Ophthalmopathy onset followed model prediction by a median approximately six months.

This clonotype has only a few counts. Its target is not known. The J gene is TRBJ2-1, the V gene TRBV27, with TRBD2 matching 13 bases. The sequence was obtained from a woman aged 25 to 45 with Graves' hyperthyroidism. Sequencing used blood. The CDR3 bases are TGTGCCAGCAGCTCCGGGACTAGCGGGGTCAATGAGCAGTTCTTC. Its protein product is CASSSGTSGVNEQFF.